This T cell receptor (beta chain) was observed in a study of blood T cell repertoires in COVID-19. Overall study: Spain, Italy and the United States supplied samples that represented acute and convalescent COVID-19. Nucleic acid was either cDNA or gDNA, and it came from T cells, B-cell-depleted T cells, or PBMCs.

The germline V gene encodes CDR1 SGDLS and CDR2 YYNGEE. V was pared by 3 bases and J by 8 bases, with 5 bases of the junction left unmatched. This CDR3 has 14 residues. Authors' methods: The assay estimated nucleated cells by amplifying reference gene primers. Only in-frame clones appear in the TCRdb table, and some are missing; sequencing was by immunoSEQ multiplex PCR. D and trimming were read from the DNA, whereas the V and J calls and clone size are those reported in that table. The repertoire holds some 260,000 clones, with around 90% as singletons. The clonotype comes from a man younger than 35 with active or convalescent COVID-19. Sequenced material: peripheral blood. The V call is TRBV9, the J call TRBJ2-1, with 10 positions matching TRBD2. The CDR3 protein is CASSESGGGYEQFF. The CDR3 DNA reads TGTGCCAGCAGCGAGAGCGGGGGGGGCTATGAGCAGTTCTTC.